This T cell receptor beta chain is from a study of cytomegalovirus exposure and HLA in healthy donors. V shed 1 base and J 9 bases; nucleotides not matched to a gene: 11. The V gene's germline CDR1 is SGHAT and CDR2 FQNNGV. CDR3 length: 15 amino acids. PCR used 60 Vbeta primers and 13 Jbeta primers. Repertoires were generated with immunoSEQ multiplex PCR, while TCRdb's copy carries only in-frame clones and drops some. The sample holds tens of thousands of clones; approximately 80% are singletons and the top ten take approximately 8.5%. What was sequenced was PBMCs. The gene calls are TRBV11-2 and TRBJ2-7; 8 nucleotides agree with TRBD1. The receptor was derived from a woman between 40 and 50 years old in good health and CMV-seronegative. The CDR3 sequence is CASSLGRDRSQGQYF. In nucleotides, the CDR3 is TGTGCCAGCAGCTTAGGACGGGACAGGTCCCAAGGGCAGTACTTC.